This entry concerns a single T cell receptor beta chain. Its antigen remains unidentified. The entry originates in a study of T cells in localized non-small cell lung cancer. Findings and caveats of the study: Those with higher blood T cell density had longer overall survival. Compared with tumor, uninvolved adjacent lung displayed greater T cell clonality, ranking highest overall.

This CDR3 contains 17 residues. Germline V gives CDR1 MGHRA, CDR2 YSYEKL. Trimming removed 4 bases from V and 0 bases from J; junction bases left unmatched: 6. Assay: immunoSEQ multiplex PCR; the TCRdb copy retains only in-frame clones and omits some. The sample lists about 36,000 clones, 87% seen once, with under 8.5% in the top ten. The chain recombines TRBV4-1 with TRBJ2-5, with 12 positions matching TRBD2. This material consisted of peripheral blood, taken before any cancer treatment. This TCR derives from a woman aged 35 to 69 with stage I lung adenocarcinoma. CDR3 in DNA: TGCGCCAGCAGCCGAAGTGGACTAGCGGGGAACCAAGAGACCCAGTACTTC. This translates into CASSRSGLAGNQETQYF.